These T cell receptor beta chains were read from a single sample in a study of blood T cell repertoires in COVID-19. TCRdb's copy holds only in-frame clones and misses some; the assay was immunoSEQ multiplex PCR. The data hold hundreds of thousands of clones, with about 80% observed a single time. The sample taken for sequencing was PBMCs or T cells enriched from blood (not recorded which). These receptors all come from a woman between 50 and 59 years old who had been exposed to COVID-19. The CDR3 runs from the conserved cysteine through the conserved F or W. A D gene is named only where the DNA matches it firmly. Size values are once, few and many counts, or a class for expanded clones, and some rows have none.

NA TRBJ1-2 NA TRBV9 CASSPRGGISQGSYTF TGTGCCAGCAGCCCGAGGGGAGGGATTTCGCAGGGGAGCTACACCTTC
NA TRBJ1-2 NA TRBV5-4 CASSYDSNYGYTF TGTGCCAGCAGCTACGACAGCAACTATGGCTACACCTTC
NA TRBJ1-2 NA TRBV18 CASSSGLHGYTF TGTGCCAGCTCATCGGGACTTCATGGCTACACCTTC
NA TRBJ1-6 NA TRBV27 CASSLFSGERTPLHF TGTGCCAGCAGTTTATTTTCAGGGGAACGGACACCCCTCCACTTT
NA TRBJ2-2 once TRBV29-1 CSVGTVNTGELFF TGCAGCGTTGGGACAGTAAACACCGGGGAGCTGTTTTTT
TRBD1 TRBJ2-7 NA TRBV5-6 CASSPGQGAVLIHEQYF TGTGCCAGCAGCCCAGGACAGGGGGCTGTTTTAATTCACGAGCAGTACTTC
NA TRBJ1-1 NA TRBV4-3 CASSQETGRNTEAFF TGCGCCAGCAGCCAAGAGACAGGCCGGAACACTGAAGCTTTCTTT
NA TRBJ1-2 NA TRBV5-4 CASSPTGGYGYTF TGTGCCAGCAGCCCGACAGGCGGCTATGGCTACACCTTC
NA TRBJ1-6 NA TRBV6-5 CASSSQGFANSPLHF TGTGCCAGCAGTTCACAGGGTTTCGCTAATTCACCCCTCCACTTT
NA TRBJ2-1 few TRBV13 CASSSIATRYEQFF TGTGCCAGCAGCTCTATAGCGACCCGCTATGAGCAGTTCTTC
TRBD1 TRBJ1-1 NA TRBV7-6 CASSLADRGGTEAFF TGTGCCAGCAGCTTAGCTGACAGGGGAGGGACTGAAGCTTTCTTT
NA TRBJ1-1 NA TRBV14 CASSQERGRGTEAFF TGTGCCAGCAGCCAAGAGCGGGGGAGGGGCACTGAAGCTTTCTTT
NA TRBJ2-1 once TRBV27 CASSSSNEQFF TGTGCCAGCAGTTCTAGCAATGAGCAGTTCTTC
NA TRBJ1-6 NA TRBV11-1 CASSLKPGNTPLHF TGTGCCAGCAGCTTAAAACCGGGGAATACACCCCTCCACTTT
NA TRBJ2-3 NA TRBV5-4 CASSFGLAYTDTQYF TGTGCCAGCAGCTTTGGGCTAGCGTACACAGATACGCAGTATTTT
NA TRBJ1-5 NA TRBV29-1 CSVGGFDQPQHF TGCAGCGTAGGGGGTTTTGATCAGCCCCAGCATTTT
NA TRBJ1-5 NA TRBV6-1 CASSDFGLLQYSNQPQHF TGTGCCAGCAGTGATTTTGGACTTCTCCAGTATAGCAATCAGCCCCAGCATTTT
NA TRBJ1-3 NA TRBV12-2 CASRFGPSDRGLSNDGNTIYF TGTGCAAGTCGCTTTGGGCCTTCGGACAGGGGGCTGTCGAACGATGGAAACACCATATATTTT
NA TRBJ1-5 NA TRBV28 CASSLWQSDQPQHF TGTGCCAGCAGTTTATGGCAGTCTGATCAGCCCCAGCATTTT
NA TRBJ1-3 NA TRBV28 CASSHRGGTGNTIYF TGTGCCAGCAGCCACCGGGGGGGGACTGGAAACACCATATATTTT
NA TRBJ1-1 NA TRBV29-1 CSVGGLVGRATFF TGCAGCGTTGGGGGGCTAGTGGGAAGGGCAACTTTCTTT
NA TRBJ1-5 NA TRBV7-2 CASSLVGQNQPQHF TGTGCCAGCAGCTTAGTTGGACAGAATCAGCCCCAGCATTTT
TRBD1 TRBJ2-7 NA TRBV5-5 CASSTGTGNEQYF TGTGCCAGCAGCACCGGGACAGGGAACGAGCAGTACTTC
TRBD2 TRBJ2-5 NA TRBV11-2 CASSPGGVETQYF TGTGCCAGCAGCCCTGGGGGGGTGGAGACCCAGTACTTC
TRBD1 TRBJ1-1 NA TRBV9 CASSPPGTENTEAFF TGTGCCAGCAGCCCTCCCGGGACAGAGAACACTGAAGCTTTCTTT
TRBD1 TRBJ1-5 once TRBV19 CASSIAHRDRGSSNQPQHF TGTGCCAGTAGTATAGCACACAGGGACAGGGGGAGCAGCAATCAGCCCCAGCATTTT
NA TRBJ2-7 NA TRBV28 CASMTVSYEQYF TGTGCCAGCATGACAGTCTCCTACGAGCAGTACTTC
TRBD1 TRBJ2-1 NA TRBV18 CASSPGTGINEQFF TGTGCCAGCTCACCCGGGACAGGGATCAATGAGCAGTTCTTC
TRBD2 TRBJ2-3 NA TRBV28 CASSTSGGWSDTQYF TGTGCCAGCAGCACTAGCGGGGGGTGGTCGGATACGCAGTATTTT
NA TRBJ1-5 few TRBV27 CASSADSSDQPQHF TGTGCCAGCAGTGCCGACAGTTCAGATCAGCCCCAGCATTTT
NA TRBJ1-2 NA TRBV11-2 CASSPGRAGGYTF TGTGCCAGCAGCCCCGGCAGGGCGGGGGGCTACACCTTC
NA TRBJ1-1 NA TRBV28 CASSLRDKGNTEAFF TGTGCCAGCAGTTTAAGGGACAAGGGGAACACTGAAGCTTTCTTT
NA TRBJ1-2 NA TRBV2 CASSEEGYGYTF TGTGCCAGCAGTGAAGAGGGGTATGGCTACACCTTC
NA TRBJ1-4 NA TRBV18 CASSPYRDSEKLFF TGTGCCAGCTCACCGTACAGGGATTCCGAAAAACTGTTTTTT
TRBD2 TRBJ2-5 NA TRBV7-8 CASSPRTSGDQETQYF TGTGCCAGCAGCCCCAGGACTAGCGGGGACCAAGAGACCCAGTACTTC
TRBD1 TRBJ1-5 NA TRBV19 CASSITGAARPQHF TGTGCCAGTAGTATAACAGGGGCGGCAAGGCCCCAGCATTTT
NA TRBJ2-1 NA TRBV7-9 CASSPSGTLYNEQFF TGTGCCAGCAGCCCCTCCGGGACACTCTACAATGAGCAGTTCTTC
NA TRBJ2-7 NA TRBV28 CASSVSLNLREQYF TGTGCCAGCAGCGTGAGTCTGAATCTTCGCGAGCAGTACTTC
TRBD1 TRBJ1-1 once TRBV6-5 CASSFSGQMITFF TGTGCCAGCAGTTTCTCGGGACAGATGATAACTTTCTTT
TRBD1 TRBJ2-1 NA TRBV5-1 CASSLELGQGRNEQFF TGCGCCAGCAGCTTGGAGCTCGGACAGGGGAGGAATGAGCAGTTCTTC